This T cell receptor (beta chain) was identified during a study of T cells in Graves' hyperthyroidism and ophthalmopathy. Study as a whole: The authors collected peripheral blood at initial diagnosis, before any treatment.

TCR beta CDR3 regions were amplified from RNA. The study used the HTBI primer set for a first-round RT-PCR of the TCR CDR3. Using its own MiXCR run on the multiplex PCR reads, TCRdb lists one record per CDR3 protein. The profile shows about 360,000 distinct CDR3 sequences, roughly 12% of them singletons. This clonotype has ten or more counts. Its matching antigen is unknown. Study results and caveats: Ophthalmopathy was distinguished from stable hyperthyroidism by 13 V-J signatures.

This receptor was obtained from a man aged 30 to 39 with Graves' hyperthyroidism that later progressed to Graves' ophthalmopathy. The sample comprised blood.

CDR3 nucleotide sequence: TGTGCCATACAGAAGACTTTAATCGGGGCAAATAGTCGCAATCAGCCCCAGCATTTT. This gives the protein CAIQKTLIGANSRNQPQHF. V is TRBV6-1 and J is TRBJ1-5, with a weak D call TRBD1 (5 bases). Trimming took 10 bases from V and 2 from J, leaving 30 bases between them. Germline V lookup: CDR1 MNHNS, CDR2 SASEGT. CDR3 length: 19 residues.